The source of this T cell receptor beta chain is a study of blood T cell repertoires in COVID-19. Seattle researchers signed up patients amid active infection and tracked them longitudinally. Study processing details: Reference gene primers were amplified, and this amplification served to estimate nucleated cell counts. The protocol was immunoSEQ multiplex PCR, while the TCRdb copy is restricted to in-frame clones and leaves out a portion. V, J and clone size are those of that table, while D and trimming were read from the DNA. This sample has 250,000 to 300,000 clones, with 88% found just once. CDR1 is KGHSH, CDR2 LQKENI, per germline. The germline V and J ends were trimmed by 3 bases and 6 bases, with 26 bases remaining between them. The CDR3 has 19 amino acids.

The material sequenced was peripheral blood. The sequence came from a woman between 65 and 79 years old with COVID-19, enrolled during active disease. The J gene is TRBJ1-4, the V gene TRBV18, with TRBD1 as a possible D gene (5 bases). The CDR3 reads CASSPKTDKRKGRDEKLFF. DNA of the CDR3: TGTGCCAGCTCACCCAAGACGGACAAGAGGAAAGGTAGGGATGAAAAACTGTTTTTT.